This T cell receptor (beta chain) appears in the sequencing data of a study of siplizumab effects on memory and regulatory T cells. Study-wide results and caveats: Assignment to unstimulated subsets succeeded for only a minor fraction of the alloreactive clones.

Libraries were prepared by immunoSEQ multiplex PCR; TCRdb keeps only in-frame clonotypes and omits some of them. The sample yields some 97,000 clones, 94% seen once. Concerning this clone itself: Its antigen is currently unknown.

Germline CDR1 is SGHNT and CDR2 is YYREEE (reference sequence). The V segment lost 0 bases and the J segment 1 base; nucleotides outside the gene matches: 8. This CDR3 spans 17 amino acids. This TCR was recovered from a human donor in good health. The chain carries TRBV5-4 and TRBJ2-7; TRBD2 matches 9 bases. Sequencing input: non-Treg CD4+ T cells sorted from blood. CDR3 nucleotide sequence: TGTGCCAGCAGCTTGGGTGGTGCGGGAGGGAATTCCTACGAGCAGTACTTC. It encodes CASSLGGAGGNSYEQYF.